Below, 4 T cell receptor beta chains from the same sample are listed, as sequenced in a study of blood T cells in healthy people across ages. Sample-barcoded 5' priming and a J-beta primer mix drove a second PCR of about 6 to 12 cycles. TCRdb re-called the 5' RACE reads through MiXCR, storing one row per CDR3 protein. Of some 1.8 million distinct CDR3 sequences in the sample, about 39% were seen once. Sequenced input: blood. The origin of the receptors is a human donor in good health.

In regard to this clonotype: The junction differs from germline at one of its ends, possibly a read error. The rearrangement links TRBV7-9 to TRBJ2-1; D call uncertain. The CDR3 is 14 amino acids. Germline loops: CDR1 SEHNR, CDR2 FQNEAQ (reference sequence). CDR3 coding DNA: TGTGCCAGCAGCCTAGGAAATCCCTACAATGAGCAGGTCTTC. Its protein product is CASSLGNPYNEQVF.

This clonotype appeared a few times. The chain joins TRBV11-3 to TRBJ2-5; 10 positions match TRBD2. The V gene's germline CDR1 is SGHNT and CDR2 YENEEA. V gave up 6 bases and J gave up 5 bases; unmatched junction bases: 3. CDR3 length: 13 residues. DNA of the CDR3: TGTGCCAGCAGAATTAGCGGGGGGGAGACCCAGTACTTC. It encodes CASRISGGETQYF.

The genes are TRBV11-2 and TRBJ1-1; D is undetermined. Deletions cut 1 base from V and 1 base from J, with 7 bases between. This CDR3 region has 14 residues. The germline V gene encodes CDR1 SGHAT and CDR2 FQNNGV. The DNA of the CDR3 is TGTGCCAGCAGCTTAGGGGTTTCGAACACTGAAGCTTTCTTT. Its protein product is CASSLGVSNTEAFF. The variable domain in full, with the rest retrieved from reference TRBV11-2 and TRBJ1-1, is EAGVAQSPRYKIIEKRQSVAFWCNPISGHATLYWYQQILGQGPKLLIQFQNNGVVDDSQLPKDRFSAERLKGVDSTLKIQPAKLEDSAVYLCASSLGVSNTEAFFGQGTRLTVV.

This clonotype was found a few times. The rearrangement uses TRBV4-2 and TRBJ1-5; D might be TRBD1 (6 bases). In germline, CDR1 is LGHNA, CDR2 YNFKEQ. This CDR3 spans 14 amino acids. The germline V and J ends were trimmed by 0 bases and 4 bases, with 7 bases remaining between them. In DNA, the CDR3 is TGTGCCAGCAGCCAAGATGGACAGAATCAGCCCCAGCATTTT. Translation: CASSQDGQNQPQHF.